Presented here are 21 T cell receptor beta chains from one specimen sequenced in a study of blood T cell repertoires in COVID-19. The assay was immunoSEQ multiplex PCR, and TCRdb's table has in-frame clones only and misses some. The sample lists under 300,000 clones, 80% to 90% occurring once. Sequencing was carried out using PBMCs or T cells enriched from blood (not recorded which). The receptor set was obtained from a woman in her fifties or sixties who had recovered from COVID-19.

The rearrangement uses TRBV6-5 and TRBJ2-3; D ambiguous. Germline V lookup: CDR1 MNHEY, CDR2 SVGAGI. V lost 0 bases and J lost 1, with 8 bases in between. The CDR3 runs 15 residues. The CDR3 DNA reads TGTGCCAGCAGTTACTCGCAGGATGGCACAGATACGCAGTATTTT. Translated, it gives CASSYSQDGTDTQYF.

The chain carries TRBV11-2 and TRBJ2-1; D gene uncertain. The CDR3 sequence is 14 residues long. Trimming left V 3 bases short and J 7 bases short, with 13 bases between. Germline assignment: CDR1 SGHAT and CDR2 FQNNGV. The CDR3 is CASSFAGDWNEQFF. In DNA, the CDR3 is TGTGCCAGCAGCTTCGCCGGAGATTGGAATGAGCAGTTCTTC.

This clone was counted many times. V and J are TRBV29-1 and TRBJ1-4, with a tentative D call TRBD1 (5 bases). V was pared by 0 bases and J by 8 bases, with 10 bases between. Germline V gene sequence: CDR1 SQVTM, CDR2 ANQGSEA. There are 13 residues in the CDR3. The CDR3 sequence is CSVEEGPQEKLFF. The CDR3 nucleotides read TGCAGCGTTGAAGAGGGGCCTCAGGAAAAACTGTTTTTT.

As regards this clone: Other nucleotide sequences from this sample produce the same CDR3. This sequence joins TRBV7-6 and TRBJ2-1; 7 bases agree with TRBD2. The CDR3 loop spans 15 amino acids. Losses at the gene ends were 5 bases for V and 6 bases for J; bases not matched to a gene: 10. Germline-derived CDR1 and CDR2 are SGHVS and FNYEAQ. This CDR3 is CASSQGQREGNEQFF. As DNA, the CDR3 is TGTGCCAGCAGCCAGGGCCAGCGGGAAGGCAATGAGCAGTTCTTC.

The chain is built from TRBV5-4 and TRBJ2-2, with 12 bases fitting TRBD2. The CDR3 sequence is 16 residues long. V lost 3 bases and J lost 7; bases outside the gene matches: 7. Germline CDR1 SGHNT, CDR2 YYREEE (reference sequence). The CDR3 region is CASSSWTSGKGGELFF. The CDR3 DNA is TGTGCCAGCAGCTCTTGGACTAGCGGGAAGGGCGGGGAGCTGTTTTTT.

The chain combines TRBV12-5 with TRBJ2-1; TRBD2 matches 11 bases. Germline loops: CDR1 LGHNT, CDR2 FRNRAP. CDR3 length equals 16 residues. J was trimmed by 8 bases and V by 6 bases; bases with no gene match: 12. The CDR3 region has the DNA TGTGCTAGTGGGGAACAGACTAGCGGGAACCGGTATGAGCAGTTCTTC. It specifies CASGEQTSGNRYEQFF.

The rearrangement uses TRBV5-4 and TRBJ1-6; D might be TRBD1 (5 bases). The CDR3 covers 14 residues. CDR1 and CDR2 (germline): SGHNT, YYREEE (reference sequence). Trimming removed 2 bases at V and 4 bases at J, with 7 bases between. The CDR3 region is CASSFQGYNSPLHF. Written as DNA, the CDR3 is TGTGCCAGCAGCTTCCAGGGTTATAATTCACCCCTCCACTTT.

The CDR3 loop reads CASSGLAGVFSEQFF. CDR3 nucleotides: TGTGCCAGCAGCGGACTAGCGGGAGTGTTTAGTGAGCAGTTCTTC. The rearrangement links TRBV11-1 to TRBJ2-1; the match to TRBD2 covers 13 bases. This CDR3 has 15 residues. J lost 9 bases, V lost 5 bases, and 7 bases had no gene match. Germline assignment: CDR1 SGHAT and CDR2 FQDESV (reference sequence).

The chain joins TRBV2 to TRBJ1-2; D remains ambiguous. Trimming stripped 2 bases from V and 2 bases from J, with 9 bases between. This CDR3 region has 14 residues. Germline V gene data show CDR1 as SNHLY and CDR2 as FYNNEI. CDR3 in amino acids: CASSENRRNYGYTF. The CDR3 nucleotides are TGTGCCAGCAGTGAAAACAGAAGAAACTATGGCTACACCTTC.

This chain connects TRBV28 to TRBJ1-1; D is uncertain. The CDR3 runs 15 residues. V was trimmed by 5 bases and J by 0 bases, leaving 13 bases between them. Germline loops: CDR1 MDHEN, CDR2 SYDVKM. CDR3 coding DNA: TGTGCCAGCAGTATGGGCCTGGAGGTGAACACTGAAGCTTTCTTT. Amino acid sequence: CASSMGLEVNTEAFF.

CDR3 loop: CASSHRQVTYGYTF. The CDR3 DNA reads TGTGCCAGCAGCCATCGACAGGTTACCTATGGCTACACCTTC. The chain links TRBV3-1 (or the pseudogene TRBV3-2) to TRBJ1-2, with D maybe TRBD1 (6 bases). Trimming took 3 bases from V and 4 from J, leaving 12 bases between them. Germline CDR1 LGHDT, CDR2 YNNKEL (reference sequence). CDR3 length: 14 residues.

The chain is built from TRBV5-6 and TRBJ1-4, with D maybe TRBD1 (6 bases). CDR3 length: 16 residues. Germline CDR1 SGHDT, CDR2 YYEEEE. Deletions cut 4 bases from V and 7 bases from J, with 20 bases between. Here the CDR3 reads CASSLYQGPHLEKLFF. DNA for the CDR3: TGTGCCAGCAGCCTGTATCAGGGGCCCCACCTTGAAAAACTGTTTTTT.

CDR3 nucleotide sequence: TGTGCCAGCAGCTTGGCCCGCGGAAAAGCTTTCTTT. Translating gives CASSLARGKAFF. The chain carries TRBV5-6 and TRBJ1-1; the D is unclear. Germline CDR1 and CDR2: SGHDT and YYEEEE. This CDR3 comprises 12 residues. Trimming stripped 0 bases from V and 9 bases from J, with 9 bases between.

With regard to this clone: Compared with germline, one end of the junction differs, possibly owing to a read error. The chain couples TRBV7-7 to TRBJ1-4, with D perhaps matching TRBD1 (5 bases). The germline gives CDR1 SSHAT, CDR2 FNYEAQ (reference sequence). The length of the CDR3 is 16 residues. Here the CDR3 DNA reads TGTGCTAGCAGCTTAGGTCCTGCCGGGGGTAATGAAAAACTGTTTTTT. It specifies CASSLGPAGGNEKLFF.

V gene TRBV10-1 combines with J gene TRBJ2-4; 10 nucleotides align to TRBD2. The CDR3 totals 16 residues. J lost 4 bases, V lost 7 bases, and 10 bases had no gene match. CDR1 and CDR2 (germline): WNHNN, SYGVQD (reference sequence). The CDR3 region has the DNA TGCGCCAGCACCTTACCTAGCGGGAGTGGGAAAAACATTCAGTACTTC. This encodes CASTLPSGSGKNIQYF.

This chain joins TRBV7-9 and TRBJ1-2; 7 nucleotides agree with TRBD1. V trimming: 10 bases; J trimming: 0 bases; junction bases outside the gene matches: 20. CDR1 SEHNR and CDR2 FQNEAQ come from the germline V gene (reference sequence). The CDR3 runs 18 residues. The CDR3 protein is CATEGSGQDQRANYGYTF. In DNA form, the CDR3 reads TGTGCCACCGAAGGAAGCGGACAGGACCAAAGGGCTAACTATGGCTACACCTTC. Based on the CDR3 plus reference TRBV7-9 and TRBJ1-2, the full variable domain is DTGVSQNPRHKITKRGQNVTFRCDPISEHNRLYWYRQTLGQGPEFLTYFQNEAQLEKSRLLSDRFSAERPKGSFSTLEIQRTEQGDSAMYLCATEGSGQDQRANYGYTFGSGTRLTVV.

The CDR3 sequence: CASSGQGDQPQHF. The CDR3, as DNA: TGTGCCAGCAGCGGACAGGGGGACCAGCCCCAGCATTTT. V usage is TRBV7-9 and J usage is TRBJ1-5, with 10 bases matching TRBD1. The CDR3 is 13 amino acids. CDR1 and CDR2 (germline): SEHNR, FQNEAQ (reference sequence). Germline trimming cut 5 bases from V and 7 bases from J; bases unmatched to any gene: 2.

V usage is TRBV6-5 and J usage is TRBJ1-5, with D possibly being TRBD1 (6 bases). The CDR3 loop spans 13 amino acids. Trimming shortened V by 6 bases and J by 3 bases, and 9 bases separated the two germline ends. Germline loops: CDR1 MNHEY, CDR2 SVGAGI. This CDR3 reads CASRDSYNQPQHF. The CDR3 DNA reads TGTGCCAGCAGGGACAGTTACAATCAGCCCCAGCATTTT.

The rearrangement joins TRBV15 to TRBJ2-3, with D perhaps TRBD2 (6 bases). Germline CDR1 and CDR2: LNHNV and YYDKDF (reference sequence). V lost 2 bases and J lost 0, with 12 bases in between. CDR3 length: 16 residues. The CDR3 DNA reads TGTGCCACCAGCAGACTAGCGTTGCCTAGCACAGATACGCAGTATTTT. This gives the protein CATSRLALPSTDTQYF.

The V gene is TRBV11-2, the J gene TRBJ1-6, with a possible D match to TRBD1 (5 bases). Between the trimmed V and J ends, which lost 2 bases and 8 bases, there was a span of 10 bases. From germline, CDR1 is SGHAT and CDR2 FQNNGV. There are 14 residues in the CDR3. The CDR3 DNA is TGTGCCAGCAGCTTATACCGCAGGGATTCACCCCTCCACTTT. It specifies CASSLYRRDSPLHF.

The V gene is TRBV4-2, the J gene TRBJ1-2; no clear D gene. The CDR3 consists of 16 residues. Germline loops: CDR1 LGHNA, CDR2 YNFKEQ. With 0 bases removed from V and 0 bases from J, the gap between germline ends came to 11 bases. CDR3 loop: CASSQDSGYPNYGYTF. CDR3 in DNA: TGTGCCAGCAGCCAAGATTCGGGGTACCCTAACTATGGCTACACCTTC.